This entry features one TCR beta chain sequence. The antigen remains unidentified. The entry originates in a study of shared clonotypes between healthy human individuals. General study results and limits: Non-shared clonotypes were found to have lower generation probabilities than the clonotypes that were shared by all four of the sorted-subset donors.

Those who donated were healthy HIV-negative adults, with no recent acute infections or vaccinations reported. Genomic DNA from each subset was divided evenly over several immunoSEQ plates. Sorted subsets were amplified in replicate PCRs using about 200 ng DNA, 30,000 to 35,000 T cell genomes. The repertoire was sequenced with immunoSEQ multiplex PCR; TCRdb's copy has only in-frame clones and lacks some. Seen here are 180,000 or so clones, roughly 93% observed once, and the top ten hold around 0.067%. Material for sequencing was naive CD4+ T cells sorted from blood. As for subset: CD45RA+ positively selected. The clonotype comes from a woman in her twenties or thirties in good health.

CDR3 sequence reads: CASSFSFGAGANVLTF. The CDR3 nucleotides read TGTGCCAGCAGTTTTTCCTTTGGGGCTGGGGCCAACGTCCTGACTTTC. The chain uses TRBV6-5 and TRBJ2-6, with no clear D. Germline lookup yields CDR1 MNHEY and CDR2 SVGAGI. V was cut by 4 bases and J by 2 bases, with 12 bases left in between. The CDR3 runs to 16 residues.